This entry describes one T cell receptor beta chain. This sample also contains other DNA sequences that code for the same CDR3. This entry comes from a study of blood T cell repertoires in COVID-19. The wider study: Spain, Italy and the United States supplied samples that represented acute and convalescent COVID-19. The analysed material was cDNA or gDNA that came from T cells, B-cell-depleted T cells, or PBMCs.

The authors' processing: From reference gene primer amplification, estimates of nucleated cell counts were derived. Measured with immunoSEQ multiplex PCR; TCRdb has only the in-frame clones, and not every one. The D gene and trimming were derived from the DNA, and the V and J assignments and clone size from that table. The repertoire holds approximately 240,000 clones, 80% to 95% seen once, with around 0.83% in the top ten. The CDR3 length is 11 residues. Germline V lookup: CDR1 MNHEY, CDR2 SVGAGI. The ends were cut back, 2 bases at V and 3 bases at J, with 2 bases in the middle. Sequencing used peripheral blood. The rearrangement uses TRBV6-5 and TRBJ2-7; no clear D gene. This receptor was identified in a man between 25 and 39 years old with COVID-19, enrolled during active disease. The CDR3 loop reads CASSYLYEQYF. The CDR3 nucleotides are TGTGCCAGCAGTTACCTCTACGAGCAGTACTTC.